This T cell receptor beta chain was sequenced during a study of CD8 T cells in Susac syndrome. From blood CD8+ and CD4+ T cells, TCR beta sequences were generated. Multiple sclerosis controls were treatment-naive patients with stable or active relapsing-remitting disease. Reverse transcription of 0.5 to 1 ug RNA was performed with random hexamers. Amplification of TCR beta CDR3 across 54 Vbeta and 13 Jbeta was performed with immunoSEQ multiplex PCR. TCRdb recomputed calls from the immunoSEQ multiplex PCR reads with MiXCR, one row per CDR3 protein. The table shows 330,000 or so distinct CDR3 sequences, with 70% to 90% occurring only once. The TCR was taken from a human donor with multiple sclerosis. Sequencing was performed on CD8+ T cells from PBMCs.

The CDR3 bases are TGTGCCAGCAGCGTAGCTCCGGGGGGCAATGAGCAGTTCTTC. Translation: CASSVAPGGNEQFF. The J gene is TRBJ2-1, the V gene TRBV9, with 7 nucleotides matching TRBD2. After removal of 0 bases from V and 6 bases from J, the junction contained 3 bases not matched to a gene. Germline CDR1 is SGDLS and CDR2 is YYNGEE. The CDR3 runs 14 residues.